The following is a TCR beta chain sequence with its context. What it recognizes is unknown. The entry originates in a study of shared clonotypes between healthy human individuals. General study findings and limits: The study found 4.5% to 6% of naive CD4 clonotypes shared across a few donors.

Positively selected for CCR7, the CD45RO-negative cells used as naive CD8 cells excluded terminally differentiated effector memory CD45RA+ cells. Study donors comprised healthy, HIV-negative adults devoid of recent acute infection or vaccination. Sequenced by immunoSEQ multiplex PCR; TCRdb stores in-frame clones only, minus some. This sample has about 2 million clones, with around 96% found just once. The receptor was derived from a young man in good health. The sample was naive CD8+ T cells sorted from blood.

The CDR3 DNA reads as TGTGCCAGCAGCGCTTGGAGGGCTAGCACAGATACGCAGTATTTT. It specifies CASSAWRASTDTQYF. The chain is built from TRBV6-5 and TRBJ2-3, with D possibly being TRBD2 (6 bases). CDR3 length: 15 residues. Trimming pared 6 bases from V and 0 bases from J, leaving 13 bases between. CDR1 MNHEY and CDR2 SVGAGI come from the germline V gene.